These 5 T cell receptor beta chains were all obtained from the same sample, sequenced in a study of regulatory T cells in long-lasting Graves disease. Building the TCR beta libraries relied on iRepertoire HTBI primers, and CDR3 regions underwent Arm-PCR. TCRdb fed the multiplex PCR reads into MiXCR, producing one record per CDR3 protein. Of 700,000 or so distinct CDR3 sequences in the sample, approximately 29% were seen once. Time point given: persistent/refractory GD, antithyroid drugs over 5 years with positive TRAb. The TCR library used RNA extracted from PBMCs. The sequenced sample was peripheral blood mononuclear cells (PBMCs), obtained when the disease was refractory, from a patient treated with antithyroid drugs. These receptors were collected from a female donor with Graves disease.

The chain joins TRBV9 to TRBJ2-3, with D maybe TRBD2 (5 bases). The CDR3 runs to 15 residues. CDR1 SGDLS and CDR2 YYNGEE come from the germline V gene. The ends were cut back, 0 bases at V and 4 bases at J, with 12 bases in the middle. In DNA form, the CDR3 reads TGTGCCAGCAGCGTAGATGATAGCGAGGCAGATACGCAGTATTTT. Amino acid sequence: CASSVDDSEADTQYF.

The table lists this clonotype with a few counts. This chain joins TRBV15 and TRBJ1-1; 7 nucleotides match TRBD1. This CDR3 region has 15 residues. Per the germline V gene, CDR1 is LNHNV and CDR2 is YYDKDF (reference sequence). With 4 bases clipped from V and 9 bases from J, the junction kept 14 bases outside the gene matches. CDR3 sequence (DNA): TGTGCCACCAGCACGCCCAGGTTCAAGGGGGCACAAGCTTTCTTT. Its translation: CATSTPRFKGAQAFF.

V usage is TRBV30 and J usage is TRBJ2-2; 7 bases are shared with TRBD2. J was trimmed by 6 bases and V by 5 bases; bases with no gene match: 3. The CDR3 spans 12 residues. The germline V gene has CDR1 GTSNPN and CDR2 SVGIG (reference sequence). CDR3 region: CAWSSGPGELFF. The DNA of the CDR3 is TGTGCCTGGTCTAGCGGCCCCGGGGAGCTGTTTTTT.

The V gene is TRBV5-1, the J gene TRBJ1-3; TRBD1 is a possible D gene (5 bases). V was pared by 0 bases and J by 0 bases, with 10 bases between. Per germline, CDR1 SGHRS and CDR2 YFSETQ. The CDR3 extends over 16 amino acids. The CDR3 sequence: CASSLEGTSSGNTIYF. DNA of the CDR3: TGCGCCAGCAGCTTGGAGGGGACGAGCTCTGGAAACACCATATATTTT.

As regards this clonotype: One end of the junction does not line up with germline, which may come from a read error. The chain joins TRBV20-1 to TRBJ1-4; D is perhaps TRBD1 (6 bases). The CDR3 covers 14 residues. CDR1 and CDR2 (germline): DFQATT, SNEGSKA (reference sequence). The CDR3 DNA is TGCAGTGCTTCTGGACAGCCATCTAATGGAAAACTGTTTTTT. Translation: CSASGQPSNGKLFF.